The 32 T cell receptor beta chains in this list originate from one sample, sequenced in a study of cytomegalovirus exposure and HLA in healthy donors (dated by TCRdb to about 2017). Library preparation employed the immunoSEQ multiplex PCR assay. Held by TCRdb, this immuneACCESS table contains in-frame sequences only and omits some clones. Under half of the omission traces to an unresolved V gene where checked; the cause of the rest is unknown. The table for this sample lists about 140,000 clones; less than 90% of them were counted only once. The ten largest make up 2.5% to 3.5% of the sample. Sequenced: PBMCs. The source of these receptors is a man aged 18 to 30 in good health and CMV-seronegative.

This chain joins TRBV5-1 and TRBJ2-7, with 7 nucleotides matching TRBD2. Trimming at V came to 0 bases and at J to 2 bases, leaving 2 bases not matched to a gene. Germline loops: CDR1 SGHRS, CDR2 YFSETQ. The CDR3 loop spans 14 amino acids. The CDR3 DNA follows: TGCGCCAGCAGCTTGGGAGCGGGGACCTACGAGCAGTACTTC. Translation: CASSLGAGTYEQYF.

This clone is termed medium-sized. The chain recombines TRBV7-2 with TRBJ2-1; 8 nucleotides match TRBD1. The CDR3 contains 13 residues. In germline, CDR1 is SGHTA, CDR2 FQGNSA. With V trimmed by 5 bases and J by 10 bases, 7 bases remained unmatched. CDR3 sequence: CASSPDRGGEQFF. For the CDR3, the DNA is TGTGCCAGCAGCCCAGACAGGGGAGGAGAGCAGTTCTTC.

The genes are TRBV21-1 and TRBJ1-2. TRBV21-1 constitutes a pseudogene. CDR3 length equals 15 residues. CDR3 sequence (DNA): TGTGCCAGCAGCAAACCCCGGGAGGCTAACTATGGCTACACCTTC. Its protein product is CASSKPREANYGYTF.

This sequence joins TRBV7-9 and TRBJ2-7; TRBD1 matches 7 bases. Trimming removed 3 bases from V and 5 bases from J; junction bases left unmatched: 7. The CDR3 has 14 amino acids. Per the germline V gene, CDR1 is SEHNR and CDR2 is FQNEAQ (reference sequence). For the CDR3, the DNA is TGTGCCAGCAGCTTGACAGGGCGCGAAGACGAGCAGTACTTC. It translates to CASSLTGREDEQYF.

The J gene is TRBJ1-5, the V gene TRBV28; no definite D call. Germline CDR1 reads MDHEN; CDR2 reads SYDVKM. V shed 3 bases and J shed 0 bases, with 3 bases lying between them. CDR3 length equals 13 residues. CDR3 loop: CASSFNSNQPQHF. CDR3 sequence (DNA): TGTGCCAGCAGTTTCAATAGCAATCAGCCCCAGCATTTT.

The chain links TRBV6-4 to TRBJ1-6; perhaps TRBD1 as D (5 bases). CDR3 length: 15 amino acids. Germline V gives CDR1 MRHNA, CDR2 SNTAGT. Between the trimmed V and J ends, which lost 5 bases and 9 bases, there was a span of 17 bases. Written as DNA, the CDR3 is TGTGCCAGCAGTCCCCGCCAAGGGGCTGGTTCACCCCTCCACTTT. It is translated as CASSPRQGAGSPLHF.

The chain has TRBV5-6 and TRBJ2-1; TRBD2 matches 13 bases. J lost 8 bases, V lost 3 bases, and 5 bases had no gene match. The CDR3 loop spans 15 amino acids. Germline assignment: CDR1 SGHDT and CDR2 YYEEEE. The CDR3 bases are TGTGCCAGCAGCTCGGGACTAGCGGGGTGGGATGAGCAGTTCTTC. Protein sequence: CASSSGLAGWDEQFF.

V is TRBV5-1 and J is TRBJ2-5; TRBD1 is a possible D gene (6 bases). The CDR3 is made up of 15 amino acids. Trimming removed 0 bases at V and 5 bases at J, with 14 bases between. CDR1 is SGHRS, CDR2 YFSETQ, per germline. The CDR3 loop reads CASSLGEQGRETQYF. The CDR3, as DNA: TGCGCCAGCAGCTTGGGGGAACAGGGCCGGGAGACCCAGTACTTC.

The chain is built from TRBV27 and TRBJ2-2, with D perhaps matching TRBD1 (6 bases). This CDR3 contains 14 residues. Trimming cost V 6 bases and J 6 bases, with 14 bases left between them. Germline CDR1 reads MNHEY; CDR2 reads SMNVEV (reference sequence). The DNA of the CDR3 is TGTGCCAGCAGGACCTTAACAGGGCCCGGGGAGCTGTTTTTT. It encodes CASRTLTGPGELFF.

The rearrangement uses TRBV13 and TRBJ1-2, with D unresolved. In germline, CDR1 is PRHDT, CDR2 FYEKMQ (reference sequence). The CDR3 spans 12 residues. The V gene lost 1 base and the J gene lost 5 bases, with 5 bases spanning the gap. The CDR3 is CASSLDGYGYTF. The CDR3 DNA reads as TGTGCCAGCAGCTTAGACGGGTATGGCTACACCTTC.

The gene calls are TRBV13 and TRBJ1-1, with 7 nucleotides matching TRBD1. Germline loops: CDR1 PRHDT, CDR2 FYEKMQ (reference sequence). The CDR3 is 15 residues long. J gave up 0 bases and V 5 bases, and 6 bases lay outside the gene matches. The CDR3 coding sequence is TGTGCCAGCAGCGGGCGACAGGGCATGAACACTGAAGCTTTCTTT. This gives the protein CASSGRQGMNTEAFF.

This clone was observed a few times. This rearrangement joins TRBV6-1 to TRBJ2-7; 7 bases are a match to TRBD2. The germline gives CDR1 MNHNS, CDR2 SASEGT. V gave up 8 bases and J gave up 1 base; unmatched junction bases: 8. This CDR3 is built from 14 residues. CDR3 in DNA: TGTGCCAGCCATCTCGCGGGAGTTTCCTACGAGCAGTACTTC. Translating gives CASHLAGVSYEQYF.

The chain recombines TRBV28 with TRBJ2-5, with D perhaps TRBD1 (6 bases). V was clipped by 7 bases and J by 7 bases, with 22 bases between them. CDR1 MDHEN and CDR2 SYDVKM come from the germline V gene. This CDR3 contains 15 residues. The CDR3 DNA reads TGTGCCAGCACCTGGCAGGGGCGCCCCGTGGGGACCCAGTACTTC. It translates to CASTWQGRPVGTQYF.

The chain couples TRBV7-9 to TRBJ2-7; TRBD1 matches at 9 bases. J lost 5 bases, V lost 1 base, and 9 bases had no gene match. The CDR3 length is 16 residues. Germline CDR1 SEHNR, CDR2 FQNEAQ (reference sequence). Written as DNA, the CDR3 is TGTGCCAGCAGCTTAGTGGGGGACAGGGTGAAGCACGAGCAGTACTTC. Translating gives CASSLVGDRVKHEQYF.

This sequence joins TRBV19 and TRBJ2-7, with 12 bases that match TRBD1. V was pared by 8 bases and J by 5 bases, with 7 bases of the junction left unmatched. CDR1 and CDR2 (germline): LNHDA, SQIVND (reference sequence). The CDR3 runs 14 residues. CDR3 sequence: CASAKGQGANEQYF. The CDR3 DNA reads TGTGCCAGTGCTAAGGGACAGGGGGCGAACGAGCAGTACTTC.

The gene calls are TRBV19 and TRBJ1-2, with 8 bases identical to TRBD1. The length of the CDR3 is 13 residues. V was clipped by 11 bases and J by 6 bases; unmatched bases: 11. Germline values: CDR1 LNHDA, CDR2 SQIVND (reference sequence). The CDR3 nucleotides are TGTGCCTCGACGGACAGGGTGGGTGATGGCTACACCTTC. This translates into CASTDRVGDGYTF.

CDR3: CASSGGGALNTEAFF. In DNA form, the CDR3 reads TGTGCCAGCAGTGGAGGGGGAGCCTTGAACACTGAAGCTTTCTTT. The chain recombines TRBV6-1 with TRBJ1-1, with D perhaps TRBD1 (6 bases). The CDR3 sequence is 15 residues long. V lost 4 bases and J lost 0, with 12 bases in between. Germline V gene data show CDR1 as MNHNS and CDR2 as SASEGT.

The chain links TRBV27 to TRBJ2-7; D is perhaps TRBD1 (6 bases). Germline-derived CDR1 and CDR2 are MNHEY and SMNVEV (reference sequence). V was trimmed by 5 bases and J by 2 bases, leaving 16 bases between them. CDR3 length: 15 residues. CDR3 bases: TGTGCCAGCAGTGCAATCCCACAGGGAACCTACGAGCAGTACTTC. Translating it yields CASSAIPQGTYEQYF.

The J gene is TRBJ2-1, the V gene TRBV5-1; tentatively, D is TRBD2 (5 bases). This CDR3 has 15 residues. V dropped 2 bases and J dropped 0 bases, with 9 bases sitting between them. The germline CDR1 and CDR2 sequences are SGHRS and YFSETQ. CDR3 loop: CASSFGESSYNEQFF. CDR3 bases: TGCGCCAGCAGCTTTGGGGAGAGCTCCTACAATGAGCAGTTCTTC.

CDR3 sequence (DNA): TGTGCCAGCAGTGAGGGGACTACATTCAATGAGCAGTTCTTC. Encoded protein: CASSEGTTFNEQFF. This chain uses TRBV2 with TRBJ2-1, with TRBD2 matching 7 bases. The CDR3 extends over 14 amino acids. Germline V gives CDR1 SNHLY, CDR2 FYNNEI. After removal of 3 bases from V and 6 bases from J, the junction contained 5 bases not matched to a gene.

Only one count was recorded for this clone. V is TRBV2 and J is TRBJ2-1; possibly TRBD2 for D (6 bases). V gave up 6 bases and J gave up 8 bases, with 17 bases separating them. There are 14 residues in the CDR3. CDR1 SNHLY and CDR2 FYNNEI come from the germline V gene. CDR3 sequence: CASSSVGGMDEQFF. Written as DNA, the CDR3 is TGTGCCAGCAGCTCAGTGGGGGGAATGGATGAGCAGTTCTTC.

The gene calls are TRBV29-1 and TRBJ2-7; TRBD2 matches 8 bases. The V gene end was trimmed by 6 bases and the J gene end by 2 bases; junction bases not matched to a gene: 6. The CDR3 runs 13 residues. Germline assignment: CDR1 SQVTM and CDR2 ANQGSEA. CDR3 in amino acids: CSVHGGEAYEQYF. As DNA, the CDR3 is TGCAGCGTCCACGGGGGGGAGGCCTACGAGCAGTACTTC.

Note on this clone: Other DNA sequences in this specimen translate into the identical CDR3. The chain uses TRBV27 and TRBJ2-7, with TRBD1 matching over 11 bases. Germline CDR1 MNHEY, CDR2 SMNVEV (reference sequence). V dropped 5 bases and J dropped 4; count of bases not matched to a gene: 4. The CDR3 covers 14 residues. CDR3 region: CASSLGQGAYEQYF. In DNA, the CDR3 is TGTGCCAGCAGTCTAGGACAGGGGGCTTACGAGCAGTACTTC.

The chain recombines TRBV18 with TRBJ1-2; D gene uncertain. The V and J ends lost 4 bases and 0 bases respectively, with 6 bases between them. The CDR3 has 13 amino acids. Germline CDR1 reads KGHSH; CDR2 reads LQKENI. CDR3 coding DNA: TGTGCCAGCTCACAGAGCCCTAACTATGGCTACACCTTC. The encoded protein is CASSQSPNYGYTF.

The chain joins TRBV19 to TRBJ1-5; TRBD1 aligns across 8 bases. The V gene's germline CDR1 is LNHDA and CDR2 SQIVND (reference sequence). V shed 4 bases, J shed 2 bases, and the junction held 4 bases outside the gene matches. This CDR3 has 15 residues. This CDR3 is CASSKRGQGNQPQHF. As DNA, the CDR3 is TGTGCCAGTAGTAAAAGGGGACAGGGCAATCAGCCCCAGCATTTT.

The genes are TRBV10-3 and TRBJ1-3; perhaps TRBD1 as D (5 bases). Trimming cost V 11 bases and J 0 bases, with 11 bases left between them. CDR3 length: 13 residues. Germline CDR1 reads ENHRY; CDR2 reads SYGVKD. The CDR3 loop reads CAALRDSGNTIYF. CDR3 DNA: TGTGCCGCCCTCAGGGACTCTGGAAACACCATATATTTT.

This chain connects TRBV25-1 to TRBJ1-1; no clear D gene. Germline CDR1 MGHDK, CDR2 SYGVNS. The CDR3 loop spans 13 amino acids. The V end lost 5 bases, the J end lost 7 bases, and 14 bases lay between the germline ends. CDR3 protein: CASSPQVGVEAFF. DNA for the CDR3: TGTGCCAGCAGTCCCCAGGTCGGGGTTGAAGCTTTCTTT.

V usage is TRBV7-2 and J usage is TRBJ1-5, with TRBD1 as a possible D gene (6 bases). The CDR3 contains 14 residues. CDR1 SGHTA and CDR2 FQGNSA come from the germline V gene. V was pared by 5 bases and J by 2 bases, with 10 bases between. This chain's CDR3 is CASSTGSGNQPQHF. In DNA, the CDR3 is TGTGCCAGCAGCACAGGGTCAGGCAATCAGCCCCAGCATTTT.

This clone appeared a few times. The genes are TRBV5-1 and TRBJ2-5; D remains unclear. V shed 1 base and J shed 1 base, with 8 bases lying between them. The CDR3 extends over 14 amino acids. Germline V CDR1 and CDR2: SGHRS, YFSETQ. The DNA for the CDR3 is TGCGCCAGCAGCTTGCAAACAGCCCAAGAGACCCAGTACTTC. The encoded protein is CASSLQTAQETQYF.

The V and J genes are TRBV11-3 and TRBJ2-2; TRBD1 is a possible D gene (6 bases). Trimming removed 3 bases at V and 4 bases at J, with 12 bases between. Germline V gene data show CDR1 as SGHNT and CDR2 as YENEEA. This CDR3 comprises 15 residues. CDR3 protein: CASSFGGAGTGELFF. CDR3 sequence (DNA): TGTGCCAGCAGCTTTGGGGGCGCGGGCACCGGGGAGCTGTTTTTT.

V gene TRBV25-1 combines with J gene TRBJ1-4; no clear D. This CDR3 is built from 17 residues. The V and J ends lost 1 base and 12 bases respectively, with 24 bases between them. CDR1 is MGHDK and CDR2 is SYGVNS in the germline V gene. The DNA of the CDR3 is TGTGCCAGCAGTGAATCGGGATTCAAAGTCCCTCTTAGTGAACTGTTTTTT. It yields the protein CASSESGFKVPLSELFF.

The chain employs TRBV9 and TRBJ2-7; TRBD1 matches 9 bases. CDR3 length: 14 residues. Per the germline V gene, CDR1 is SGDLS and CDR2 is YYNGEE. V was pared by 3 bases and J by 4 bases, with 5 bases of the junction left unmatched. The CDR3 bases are TGTGCCAGCAGCGCCGGGACAGGGAAATACGAGCAGTACTTC. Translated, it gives CASSAGTGKYEQYF.